This TCR beta chain appears in the sequencing data of a study of tumor-infiltrating lymphocytes in oesophageal squamous cell carcinoma. There are many counts of this clonotype. Via MiXCR, TCRdb re-called the PCR reads, giving one row per CDR3 protein. The sample includes around 15,000 distinct CDR3 sequences, around half of them seen just once. The CDR3 loop spans 15 amino acids. CDR1 and CDR2 from the germline V gene are SEHNR and FQNEAQ (reference sequence). The sequenced material came from esophageal tumor tissue. The chain couples TRBV7-9 to TRBJ2-5, with D possibly being TRBD1 (6 bases). The J call could be wrong; TRBJ2-7 is a better fit for the DNA end. The source of this sequence is a female donor with esophageal squamous cell carcinoma. This CDR3 reads CASSPTRDKVDEQYF. In nucleotides, the CDR3 is TGTGCCAGCAGCCCCACCAGGGACAAGGTCGACGAGCAGTACTTC.